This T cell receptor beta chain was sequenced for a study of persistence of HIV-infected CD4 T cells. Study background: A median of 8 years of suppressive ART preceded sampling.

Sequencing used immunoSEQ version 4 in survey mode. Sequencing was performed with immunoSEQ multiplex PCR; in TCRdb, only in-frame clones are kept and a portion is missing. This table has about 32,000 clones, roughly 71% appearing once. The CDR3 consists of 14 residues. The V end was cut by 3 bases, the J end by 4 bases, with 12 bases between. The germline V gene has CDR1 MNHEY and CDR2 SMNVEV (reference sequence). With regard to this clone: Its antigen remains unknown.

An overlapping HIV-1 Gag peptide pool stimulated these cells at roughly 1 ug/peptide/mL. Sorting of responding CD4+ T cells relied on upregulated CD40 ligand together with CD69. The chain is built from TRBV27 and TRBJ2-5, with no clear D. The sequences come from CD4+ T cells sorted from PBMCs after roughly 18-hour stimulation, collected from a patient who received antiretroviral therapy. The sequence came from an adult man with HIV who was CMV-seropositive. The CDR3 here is CASSFHGRAETQYF. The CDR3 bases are TGTGCCAGCAGTTTTCACGGACGGGCAGAGACCCAGTACTTC.